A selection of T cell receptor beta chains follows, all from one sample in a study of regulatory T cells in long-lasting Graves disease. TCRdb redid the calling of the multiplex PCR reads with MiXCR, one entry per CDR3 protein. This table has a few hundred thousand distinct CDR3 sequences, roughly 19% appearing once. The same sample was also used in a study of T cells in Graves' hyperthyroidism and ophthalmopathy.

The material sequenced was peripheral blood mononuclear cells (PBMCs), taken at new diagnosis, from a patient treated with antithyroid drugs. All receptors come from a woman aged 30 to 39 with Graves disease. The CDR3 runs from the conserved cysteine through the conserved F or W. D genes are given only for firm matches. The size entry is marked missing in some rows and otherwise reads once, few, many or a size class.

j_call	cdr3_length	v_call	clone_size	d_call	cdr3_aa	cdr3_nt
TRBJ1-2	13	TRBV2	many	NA	CASSVEVGYGYTF	TGTGCCAGCAGTGTCGAAGTCGGCTATGGCTACACCTTC
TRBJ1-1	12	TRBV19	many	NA	CATTVQGGEAFF	TGTGCCACGACGGTTCAGGGAGGAGAAGCTTTCTTT
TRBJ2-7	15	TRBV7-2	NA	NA	CASSLGGFRSYEQYF	TGTGCCAGCAGCTTAGGAGGATTTCGCTCCTACGAGCAGTACTTC
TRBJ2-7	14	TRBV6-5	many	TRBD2	CASSYLAGEGEQYF	TGTGCCAGCAGTTATCTAGCGGGAGAGGGTGAGCAGTACTTC
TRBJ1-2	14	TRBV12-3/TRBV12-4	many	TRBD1	CASTQTGFLYGYTF	TGTGCCAGCACCCAGACAGGGTTCCTTTATGGCTACACCTTC
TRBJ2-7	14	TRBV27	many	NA	CASSPTRVSYEQYF	TGTGCCAGCAGCCCTACCAGGGTTTCCTACGAGCAGTACTTC
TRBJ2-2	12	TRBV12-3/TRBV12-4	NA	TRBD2	CASTGTSASMFF	TGTGCCAGCACTGGGACTAGCGCGAGCATGTTTTTT
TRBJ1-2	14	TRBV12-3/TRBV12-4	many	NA	CASSSGRLLYGYTF	TGTGCCAGCAGCTCCGGACGTCTACTCTATGGCTACACCTTC
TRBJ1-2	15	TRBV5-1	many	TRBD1	CASSDTPGGTYGYTF	TGCGCCAGCAGCGACACCCCAGGGGGGACCTATGGCTACACCTTC
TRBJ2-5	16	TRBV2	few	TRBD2	CASSPGLAGAQETQYF	TGTGCCAGCAGTCCGGGACTAGCGGGAGCCCAAGAGACCCAGTACTTC
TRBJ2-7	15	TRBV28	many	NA	CASSSWGVETYEQYF	TGTGCCAGCAGTTCGTGGGGGGTGGAGACCTACGAGCAGTACTTC
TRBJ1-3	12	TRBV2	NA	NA	CASSARGNTIYF	TGTGCCAGCAGTGCAAGAGGAAACACCATATATTTT
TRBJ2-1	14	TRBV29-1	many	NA	CSVYGTHSYNEQFF	TGCAGCGTTTACGGGACGCACTCCTACAATGAGCAGTTCTTC
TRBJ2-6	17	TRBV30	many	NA	CAWSVNRLEIGANVLTF	TGTGCCTGGAGTGTGAATCGCCTGGAGATAGGGGCCAACGTCCTGACTTTC
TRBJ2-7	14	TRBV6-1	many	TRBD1	CASSARQGANEQYF	TGTGCCAGCAGTGCCCGACAGGGGGCCAACGAGCAGTACTTC
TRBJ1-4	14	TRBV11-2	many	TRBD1	CASSRGQASEKLFF	TGTGCCAGCAGCCGAGGACAGGCGAGTGAAAAACTGTTTTTT
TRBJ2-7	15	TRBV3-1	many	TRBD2	CASSAIAGTFYEQYF	TGTGCCAGCAGCGCGATAGCGGGAACATTCTACGAGCAGTACTTC
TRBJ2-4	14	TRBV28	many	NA	CASSSRGAKNIQYF	TGTGCCAGCAGTTCCCGGGGGGCCAAAAACATTCAGTACTTC
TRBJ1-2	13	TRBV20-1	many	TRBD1	CSVHPQGAKGYTF	TGCAGTGTCCACCCCCAGGGGGCGAAAGGCTACACCTTC
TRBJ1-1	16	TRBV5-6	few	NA	CASSLSPEGTNTEAFF	TGTGCCAGCAGCTTGTCCCCCGAGGGAACGAACACTGAAGCTTTCTTT
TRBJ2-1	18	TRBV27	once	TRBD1	CASSRRSSGTGTYNEQFF	TGTGCCAGCAGTCGACGATCCTCCGGGACAGGGACCTACAATGAGCAGTTCTTC
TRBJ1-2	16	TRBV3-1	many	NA	CASSQDGQGRNYGYTF	TGTGCCAGCAGCCAAGACGGGCAGGGTCGCAACTATGGCTACACCTTC
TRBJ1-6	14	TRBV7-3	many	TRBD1	CASSFGTGSSPLHF	TGTGCCAGCAGCTTTGGGACAGGGAGTTCACCCCTCCACTTT
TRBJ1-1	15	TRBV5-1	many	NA	CASSREGRENTEAFF	TGCGCCAGCAGCCGAGAGGGCAGGGAGAACACTGAAGCTTTCTTT
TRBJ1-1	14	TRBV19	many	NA	CASHLGLMNTEAFF	TGTGCCTCTCATTTGGGACTGATGAACACTGAAGCTTTCTTT
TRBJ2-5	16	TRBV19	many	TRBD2	CASRDGTSGTLETQYF	TGTGCCAGTAGGGACGGGACTAGCGGGACTCTCGAGACCCAGTACTTC
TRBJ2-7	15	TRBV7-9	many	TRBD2	CASSSPTSGRSEQYF	TGTGCCAGCAGCTCGCCGACTAGCGGGAGATCCGAGCAGTACTTC
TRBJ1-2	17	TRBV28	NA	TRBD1	CASRTVGTGYGNYGYTF	TGTGCCAGCAGAACTGTCGGGACAGGGTATGGAAACTATGGCTACACCTTC
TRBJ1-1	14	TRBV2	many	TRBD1	CASPRTGVNTEAFF	TGTGCCAGCCCCCGGACAGGGGTTAACACTGAAGCTTTCTTT
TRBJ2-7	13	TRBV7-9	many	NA	CASSLTAHYEQYF	TGTGCCAGCAGCTTGACAGCCCACTACGAGCAGTACTTC
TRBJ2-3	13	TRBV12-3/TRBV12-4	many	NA	CASSFGLSDTQYF	TGTGCCAGCAGTTTTGGACTTTCAGATACGCAGTATTTT
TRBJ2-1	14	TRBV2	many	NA	CASSNRQSYNEQFF	TGTGCCAGCAGTAATCGACAGTCCTACAATGAGCAGTTCTTC
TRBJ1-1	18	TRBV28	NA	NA	CASSFPRGAATLNTEAFF	TGTGCCAGCAGTTTTCCACGGGGGGCCGCAACTCTGAACACTGAAGCTTTCTTT
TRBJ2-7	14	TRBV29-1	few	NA	CSVSRALPPYEQYF	TGCAGCGTAAGCAGGGCCCTCCCGCCCTACGAGCAGTACTTC
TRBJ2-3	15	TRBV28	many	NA	CASSSFAGGTDTQYF	TGTGCCAGCAGTTCTTTCGCCGGCGGGACAGATACGCAGTATTTT
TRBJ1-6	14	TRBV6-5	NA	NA	CASSYSGYNSPLHF	TGTGCCAGCAGTTACTCAGGCTATAATTCACCCCTCCACTTT
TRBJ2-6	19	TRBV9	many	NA	CASSALGGRAYSGANVLTF	TGTGCCAGCAGCGCCCTAGGCGGCAGGGCTTACTCTGGGGCCAACGTCCTGACTTTC
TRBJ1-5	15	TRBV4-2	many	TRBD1	CASARTGGGDQPQHF	TGTGCCAGCGCCCGGACAGGGGGCGGGGATCAGCCCCAGCATTTT
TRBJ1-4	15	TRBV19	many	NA	CASTENRQLRGKLFF	TGTGCCAGTACCGAAAACCGACAATTGAGGGGAAAACTGTTTTTT
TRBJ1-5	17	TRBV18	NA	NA	CASSPPSVGARGQPQHF	TGTGCCAGCTCACCACCGAGTGTAGGAGCGAGAGGCCAGCCCCAGCATTTT
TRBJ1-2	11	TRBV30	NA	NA	CAWSVLYGYTF	TGTGCCTGGAGTGTACTTTATGGCTACACCTTC
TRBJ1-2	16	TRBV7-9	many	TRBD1	CASSSSSGTVIYGYTF	TGTGCCAGCAGCTCATCGTCCGGGACAGTCATCTATGGCTACACCTTC
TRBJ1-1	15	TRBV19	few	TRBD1	CASSPRQGPVSEAFF	TGTGCCAGTAGTCCGCGACAGGGACCGGTCAGTGAAGCTTTCTTT
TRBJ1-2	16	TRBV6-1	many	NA	CASRAGGGLLPLGYTF	TGTGCCAGCAGAGCCGGGGGCGGCTTGCTTCCCCTCGGCTACACCTTC
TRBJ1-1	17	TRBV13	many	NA	CASSLFIGGQGTTEAFF	TGTGCCAGCAGCTTATTTATCGGAGGTCAGGGGACAACTGAAGCTTTCTTT
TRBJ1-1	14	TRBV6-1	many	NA	CASRPGFMNTEAFF	TGTGCCAGCAGGCCCGGTTTTATGAACACTGAAGCTTTCTTT
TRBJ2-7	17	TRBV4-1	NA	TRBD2	CAGSQDPAGGSYNEQYF	TGCGCCGGCAGCCAAGACCCAGCGGGGGGATCCTACAATGAGCAGTACTTC
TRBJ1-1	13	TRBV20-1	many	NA	CSARSFRNTEAFF	TGCAGTGCTAGGAGTTTTAGGAACACTGAAGCTTTCTTT
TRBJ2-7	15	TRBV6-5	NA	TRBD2	CASSWASGGSYEQYF	TGTGCCAGCAGTTGGGCTAGCGGGGGTTCCTACGAGCAGTACTTC
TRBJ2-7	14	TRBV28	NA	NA	CASSPSGTPVEQYF	TGTGCCAGCAGTCCAAGCGGGACACCCGTGGAGCAGTACTTC
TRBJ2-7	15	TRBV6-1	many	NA	CASSEAGRASYEQYF	TGTGCCAGCAGTGAAGCGGGCAGGGCCTCCTACGAGCAGTACTTC
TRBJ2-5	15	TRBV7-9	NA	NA	CASSPLRRGEETQYF	TGTGCCAGCAGCCCCCTTAGGCGGGGAGAAGAGACCCAGTACTTC
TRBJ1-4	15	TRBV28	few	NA	CASTVPGHPGEKLFF	TGTGCCAGCACTGTCCCGGGACACCCAGGGGAAAAACTGTTTTTT
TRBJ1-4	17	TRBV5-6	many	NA	CASSLAGPLATNEKLFF	TGTGCCAGCAGCTTGGCAGGACCTCTTGCAACTAATGAAAAACTGTTTTTT
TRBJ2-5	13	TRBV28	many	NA	CASKETGQETQYF	TGTGCCAGCAAAGAGACAGGCCAAGAGACCCAGTACTTC